This TCR beta chain was captured by sequencing in a study of blood T cell repertoires in COVID-19. Background on the study: Some COVID-19 samples were acute and others convalescent; all came from the United States, Italy and Spain. PBMCs, B-cell-depleted T cells, or T cells were the source of the cDNA or gDNA that made up the material.

This CDR3 contains 12 residues. CDR1 is GTSNPN, CDR2 SVGIG, per germline (reference sequence). Trimming took 5 bases from V and 5 from J, leaving 13 bases between them. Profiling relied on immunoSEQ multiplex PCR, and the TCRdb table lists in-frame clones only, not all of them. Of 150,000 to 170,000 clones listed, 76% were seen once; the top ten hold approximately 3.7%. Source material: peripheral blood. The receptor comes from a woman of 80 years or more with acute or convalescent COVID-19. The genes are TRBV30 and TRBJ2-7; weak D call: TRBD2 (5 bases). The CDR3 region is CAWGPGSHEQYF. The CDR3 nucleotides read TGTGCCTGGGGGCCGGGGTCCCACGAGCAGTACTTC.